The clone carrying this TCR beta chain was observed a handful of times. Its antigen is not identified. The sample originates from a study of beta chain features in type 1 diabetes. Study summary: Age and gender were similar between patients and healthy donors, as were cell yields. Study-level findings and limits: Whether TCRB rearrangement is influenced by HLA type went unresolved here. Cells with high TCR expression could be over-represented by cDNA sequencing.

All of the isolated RNA was reverse transcribed, so expressed TCRB transcripts were sequenced. There were about 3.5 million reads on average in the naive, central memory and regulatory T cell samples. Clones were read by immunoSEQ multiplex PCR, and TCRdb kept only the in-frame ones, dropping some. Here the sample spans hundreds of thousands of clones, over 12% being singletons. V was clipped by 3 bases and J by 5 bases; unmatched bases: 6. Germline V lookup: CDR1 SGHRS, CDR2 YFSETQ. CDR3 length equals 17 residues. The V and J genes are TRBV5-1 and TRBJ2-1; TRBD2 agrees at 15 bases. The sequence derives from a woman aged 40 to 55 in good health. The sequenced material came from naive CD4+ T cells from blood. CDR3 nucleotides: TGCGCCAGCAGCTCGGGACTAGCGGGGGGCCAGGACAATGAGCAGTTCTTC. Encoded protein: CASSSGLAGGQDNEQFF.